These T cell receptor beta chains were read from a single sample in a study of T cell changes during pregnancy in multiple sclerosis. Using immunoSEQ multiplex PCR, the repertoire was profiled, and TCRdb retains in-frame clones only, with some absent. The sample contains almost 50,000 clones, 91% of which appear only once. Sample: CD8+ T cells from peripheral blood mononuclear cells, taken after pregnancy. The receptors come from a female donor with multiple sclerosis, enrolled in a pregnancy study. The conserved cysteine and the conserved F or W are not part of the CDR3 here. The order of the fields is V gene, J gene, CDR3 protein.

TRBV29-1,TRBJ1-2,SVESTQGEEGYGYT
TRBV29-1,TRBJ2-7,SVERAGQGASYEQY
TRBV12-2,TRBJ1-3,ASRSTQYHNSGNTIY
TRBV6-1,TRBJ2-7,ASSNSGTGSYEQY
TRBV5-1,TRBJ2-7,ASNQGSEQY
TRBV10-1,TRBJ2-5,ASSGPGTSEETQY
TRBV4-2,TRBJ1-1,ASSQDSPNTEAF
TRBV6-5,TRBJ1-5,ASSPLEGGPQH
TRBV5-1,TRBJ1-1,ASSHQDPDSNTEAF
TRBV27,TRBJ1-4,ASGLGDEKLF
TRBV30,TRBJ1-4,ACGTEDEKLF
TRBV15,TRBJ2-2,ATSSPTVWLAGGPGTGELF
TRBV5-4,TRBJ2-7,ASSDPDRANEQY
TRBV11-2,TRBJ1-3,ASSFPAGGMNTIY
TRBV2,TRBJ1-2,ASKGRGPGDYGYT
TRBV15,TRBJ1-1,ATSRRDRGYGTEAF
TRBV7-3,TRBJ2-3,ASSLGGGAQDTQY
TRBV19,TRBJ1-5,ASSIALLYSNQPQH
TRBV6-6,TRBJ2-2,ASSLGLAGGTGELF
TRBV9,TRBJ1-2,ASKPAGVVYGYT
TRBV27,TRBJ2-7,ASRPGTVLPFEQY
TRBV9,TRBJ1-2,ASRDRGESYGYT
TRBV5-6,TRBJ2-7,ASSLGQDYEQY
TRBV6-6,TRBJ2-1,ASSYTRLADEQF
TRBV15,TRBJ2-3,ATSISDVRAGGITDTQY
TRBV27,TRBJ2-7,ASSTTGDLLYEQY
TRBV7-9,TRBJ2-5,ASSVHDSFWEETQY
TRBV7-6,TRBJ2-1,ASSIGQGRDEQF
TRBV6-5,TRBJ2-1,ASSTGQGGDEQF
TRBV27,TRBJ2-7,ASSFTVLYEQY
TRBV7-6,TRBJ2-2,ASSQGGGRTGELF
TRBV5-4,TRBJ1-6,ASTQSLSSPLH
TRBV25-1,TRBJ2-7,ASRDRVSYEQY
TRBV2,TRBJ1-5,ASSVAGENQPQH
TRBV5-6,TRBJ2-1,ASGEGLLGEQF
TRBV19,TRBJ2-7,ASSRTGDWYEQY
TRBV12-5,TRBJ2-6,ASGFDSSGANVLT
TRBV4-1,TRBJ1-1,ASSQEGGRTEAF
TRBV5-6,TRBJ2-1,ASSGQGYEQF
TRBV27,TRBJ2-7,ASSPGSYEQY
TRBV15,TRBJ2-3,ATSRGADTDTQY
TRBV6-1,TRBJ2-5,ASSETGGGETQY
TRBV14,TRBJ2-1,ASSPWASDNEQF
TRBV7-6,TRBJ1-2,ASSPVGGIYGYT
TRBV9,TRBJ1-2,ASSVEWMAGWAGYT
TRBV19,TRBJ1-1,ASSIWSEPNTEAF
TRBV2,TRBJ2-2,ASSIPGLAENTGELF
TRBV13,TRBJ1-4,ASSSSGSEKLF
TRBV2,TRBJ1-3,ATNPAGNTIY
TRBV7-9,TRBJ2-7,ASSLTTGERDEQY
TRBV19,TRBJ1-3,ASSEQGVAGNTIY
TRBV7-6,TRBJ1-5,ASSTGTGGGFQPQH
TRBV9,TRBJ1-5,ASSERAEGNQPQH
TRBV11-3,TRBJ1-1,ASSRSKGVRTEAF
TRBV6-1,TRBJ1-2,ASSEWRYYGYT
TRBV5-5,TRBJ1-2,ASSPNRDRGHGYT
TRBV4-1,TRBJ2-5,ASSTPTEQETQY
TRBV30,TRBJ2-7,AWDQLTGGLEQY
TRBV6-4,TRBJ1-2,ASSPSTPDRPGGTNYGYT
TRBV29-1,TRBJ1-2,SVEGGGFLANYGYT